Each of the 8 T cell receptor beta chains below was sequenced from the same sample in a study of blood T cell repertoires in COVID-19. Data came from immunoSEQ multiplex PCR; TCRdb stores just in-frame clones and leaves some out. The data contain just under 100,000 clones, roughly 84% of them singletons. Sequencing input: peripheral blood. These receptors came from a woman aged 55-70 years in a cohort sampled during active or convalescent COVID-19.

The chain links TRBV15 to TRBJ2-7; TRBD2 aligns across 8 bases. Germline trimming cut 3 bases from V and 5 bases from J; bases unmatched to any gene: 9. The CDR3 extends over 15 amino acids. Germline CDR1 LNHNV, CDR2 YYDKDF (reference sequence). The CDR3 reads CATSRYSGTGHEQYF. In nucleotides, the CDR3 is TGTGCCACCAGCAGGTATAGCGGGACCGGGCACGAGCAGTACTTC.

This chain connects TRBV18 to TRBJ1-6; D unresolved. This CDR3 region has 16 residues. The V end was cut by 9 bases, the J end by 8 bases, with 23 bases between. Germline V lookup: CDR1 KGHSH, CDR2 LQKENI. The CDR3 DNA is TGTGCCAGTTCTACTCAAGGGCCGCCTAGCTATTCACCCCTCCACTTT. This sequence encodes CASSTQGPPSYSPLHF. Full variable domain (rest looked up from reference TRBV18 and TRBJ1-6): NAGVMQNPRHLVRRRGQEARLRCSPMKGHSHVYWYRQLPEEGLKFMVYLQKENIIDESGMPKERFSAEFPKEGPSILRIQQVVRGDSAAYFCASSTQGPPSYSPLHFGNGTRLTVT.

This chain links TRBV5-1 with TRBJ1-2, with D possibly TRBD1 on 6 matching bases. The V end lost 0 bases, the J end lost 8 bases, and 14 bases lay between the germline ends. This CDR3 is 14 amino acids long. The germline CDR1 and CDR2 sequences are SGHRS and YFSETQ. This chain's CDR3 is CASSLATTGQGYTF. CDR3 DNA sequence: TGCGCCAGCAGCTTGGCCACGACAGGTCAGGGCTACACCTTC.

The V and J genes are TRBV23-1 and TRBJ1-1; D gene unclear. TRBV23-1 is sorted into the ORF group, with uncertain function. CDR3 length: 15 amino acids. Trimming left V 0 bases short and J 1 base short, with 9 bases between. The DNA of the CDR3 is TGCGCCAGCAGTCAATCGGCGGCAGCGAACACTGAAGCTTTCTTT. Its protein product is CASSQSAAANTEAFF.

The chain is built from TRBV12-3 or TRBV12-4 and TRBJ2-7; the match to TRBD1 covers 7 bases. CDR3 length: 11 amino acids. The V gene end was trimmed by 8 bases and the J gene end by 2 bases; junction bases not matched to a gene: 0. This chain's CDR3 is CASGTAYEQYF. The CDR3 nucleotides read TGTGCCAGCGGGACAGCCTACGAGCAGTACTTC.

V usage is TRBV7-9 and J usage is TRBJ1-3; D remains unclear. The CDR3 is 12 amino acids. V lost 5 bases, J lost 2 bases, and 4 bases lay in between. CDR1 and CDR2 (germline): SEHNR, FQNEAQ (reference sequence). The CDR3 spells CASSPTGNTIYF. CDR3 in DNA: TGTGCCAGCAGCCCCACTGGAAACACCATATATTTT. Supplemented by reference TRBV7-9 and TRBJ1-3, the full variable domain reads DTGVSQNPRHKITKRGQNVTFRCDPISEHNRLYWYRQTLGQGPEFLTYFQNEAQLEKSRLLSDRFSAERPKGSFSTLEIQRTEQGDSAMYLCASSPTGNTIYFGEGSWLTVV.

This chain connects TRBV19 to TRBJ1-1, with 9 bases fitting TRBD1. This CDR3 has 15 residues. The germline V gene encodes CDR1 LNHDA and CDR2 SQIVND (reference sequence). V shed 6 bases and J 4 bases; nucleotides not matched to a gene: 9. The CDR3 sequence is CASRKRQGGATEAFF. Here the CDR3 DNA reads TGTGCCAGTAGGAAAAGACAGGGGGGGGCCACTGAAGCTTTCTTT.

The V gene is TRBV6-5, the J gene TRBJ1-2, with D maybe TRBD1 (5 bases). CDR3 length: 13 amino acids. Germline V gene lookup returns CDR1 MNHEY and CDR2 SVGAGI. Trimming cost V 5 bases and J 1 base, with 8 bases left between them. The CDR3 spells CASSKQVNYGYTF. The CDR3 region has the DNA TGTGCCAGCAGTAAACAGGTTAACTATGGCTACACCTTC.